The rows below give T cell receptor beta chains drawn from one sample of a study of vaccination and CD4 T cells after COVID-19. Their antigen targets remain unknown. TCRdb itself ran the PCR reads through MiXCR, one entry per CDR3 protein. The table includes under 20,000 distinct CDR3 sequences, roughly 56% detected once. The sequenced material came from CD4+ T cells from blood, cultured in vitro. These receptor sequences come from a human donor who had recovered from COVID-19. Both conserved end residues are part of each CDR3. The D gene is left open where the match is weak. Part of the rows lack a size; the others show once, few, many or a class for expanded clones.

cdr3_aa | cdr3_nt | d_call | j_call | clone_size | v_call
CASSLLSLAGHEQYF | TGTGCCAGCAGCTTATTATCACTAGCGGGACACGAGCAGTACTTC | TRBD2 | TRBJ2-7 | NA | TRBV7-2
CASSPRLAGEFLEQYF | TGTGCCAGCAGCCCCCGATTGGCGGGGGAATTCTTGGAGCAGTACTTC | TRBD2 | TRBJ2-7 | NA | TRBV11-2
CASGSGMTYEQYF | TGTGCCAGCGGTAGCGGGATGACCTACGAGCAGTACTTC | TRBD2 | TRBJ2-7 | NA | TRBV12-3/TRBV12-4
CASRPGHRPQDTGELFF | TGTGCCAGCAGACCGGGACACAGACCTCAAGACACCGGGGAGCTGTTTTTT | NA | TRBJ2-2 | NA | TRBV6-2/TRBV6-3
CSASQDYGYTF | TGCAGTGCTAGCCAGGACTATGGCTACACCTTC | NA | TRBJ1-2 | NA | TRBV20-1
CASSPTLGSYGYTF | TGTGCCAGCAGCCCTACCCTAGGGAGCTATGGCTACACCTTC | NA | TRBJ1-2 | NA | TRBV2
CSARPGGLVTDTQYF | TGCAGTGCTAGGCCAGGGGGACTCGTCACAGATACGCAGTATTTT | NA | TRBJ2-3 | NA | TRBV20-1
CASSYGRGTEAFF | TGTGCCAGCAGTTACGGGAGGGGCACTGAAGCTTTCTTT | NA | TRBJ1-1 | NA | TRBV6-5
CASSEVGKAGGNTGELFF | TGTGCCAGCAGTGAAGTGGGGAAGGCGGGAGGCAACACCGGGGAGCTGTTTTTT | TRBD2 | TRBJ2-2 | NA | TRBV25-1
CASSPKLGSGEAFF | TGTGCCAGCAGCCCAAAGTTGGGTTCCGGTGAAGCTTTCTTT | NA | TRBJ1-1 | NA | TRBV27
CASSFTGGETQYF | TGTGCCAGCAGCTTCACGGGTGGAGAGACCCAGTACTTC | NA | TRBJ2-5 | NA | TRBV7-2
CSARGEVGNTEAFF | TGCAGTGCTAGAGGGGAGGTGGGGAACACTGAAGCTTTCTTT | NA | TRBJ1-1 | NA | TRBV20-1
CASDRGGGSYNEQFF | TGTGCCAGCGATCGCGGGGGGGGCTCCTACAATGAGCAGTTCTTC | TRBD2 | TRBJ2-1 | NA | TRBV27
CASSSGQVRGYGYTF | TGTGCCAGTAGTTCAGGACAGGTGAGGGGCTATGGCTACACCTTC | TRBD1 | TRBJ1-2 | NA | TRBV19
CATSRDLLAGDGKTQYF | TGTGCCACCAGCAGAGATTTGTTAGCGGGAGATGGAAAGACCCAGTACTTC | TRBD2 | TRBJ2-5 | NA | TRBV15
CASSKEGLGYEQYF | TGCGCCAGCAGCAAAGAGGGACTAGGCTACGAGCAGTACTTC | TRBD2 | TRBJ2-7 | NA | TRBV5-1
CASSASDSANYGYTF | TGTGCCAGCAGTGCTTCTGACAGTGCCAACTATGGCTACACCTTC | NA | TRBJ1-2 | NA | TRBV6-1
CSAIQGAYGYTF | TGCAGTGCTATACAGGGGGCCTATGGCTACACCTTC | TRBD1 | TRBJ1-2 | NA | TRBV20-1
CASSRRQETQYF | TGTGCCAGCAGTCGTAGGCAAGAGACCCAGTACTTC | NA | TRBJ2-5 | few | TRBV6-2/TRBV6-3
CSATQTRGRDYEQYF | TGCAGTGCTACCCAAACCCGAGGGAGGGACTACGAGCAGTACTTC | TRBD2 | TRBJ2-7 | NA | TRBV20-1
CASSPPGNNSPLHF | TGTGCCAGCAGTCCCCCGGGAAATAATTCACCCCTCCACTTT | NA | TRBJ1-6 | few | TRBV5-4
CASSPTGNNYGYTF | TGTGCCAGCAGTCCCACAGGGAATAACTATGGCTACACCTTC | NA | TRBJ1-2 | NA | TRBV11-3
CASSPGGVRNTEAFF | TGTGCCAGCAGCCCGGGAGGGGTTCGGAACACTGAAGCTTTCTTT | NA | TRBJ1-1 | NA | TRBV5-4
CASSEWGDQPQHF | TGTGCCAGCAGTGAATGGGGGGATCAGCCCCAGCATTTT | NA | TRBJ1-5 | NA | TRBV2
CASIFFPRTGGMNTEAFF | TGCGCCAGCATCTTTTTTCCCCGGACAGGGGGGATGAACACTGAAGCTTTCTTT | TRBD1 | TRBJ1-1 | NA | TRBV10-1
CAIGLDLYNEQFF | TGTGCCATCGGATTAGACCTTTACAATGAGCAGTTCTTC | NA | TRBJ2-1 | NA | TRBV10-3
CAWSVVILGQFF | TGTGCCTGGAGTGTTGTTATCCTTGGGCAGTTCTTC | NA | TRBJ2-1 | NA | TRBV30
CASSLGTGYNQPQHF | TGTGCCAGCAGCTTGGGGACAGGGTACAATCAGCCCCAGCATTTT | TRBD1 | TRBJ1-5 | NA | TRBV7-9
CASSPPNGDAETQYF | TGTGCCAGCTCACCACCCAACGGGGACGCTGAGACCCAGTACTTC | NA | TRBJ2-5 | NA | TRBV18
CASTSSGGGETQYF | TGTGCCAGCACTTCTAGCGGGGGGGGGGAGACCCAGTACTTC | TRBD2 | TRBJ2-5 | NA | TRBV6-1
CAWSVVIRPLLTDTQYF | TGTGCCTGGAGTGTAGTAATCCGCCCCCTCTTGACAGATACGCAGTATTTT | NA | TRBJ2-3 | NA | TRBV30
CASSLDRNQPQHF | TGTGCCAGCAGCTTAGATCGGAATCAGCCCCAGCATTTT | NA | TRBJ1-5 | NA | TRBV7-8
CASSPRTSGTDTQYF | TGTGCCAGCAGCCCACGGACTAGCGGTACGGATACGCAGTATTTT | TRBD2 | TRBJ2-3 | few | TRBV7-2
CASSLRGPHEQYF | TGTGCCAGCAGCCTCAGGGGGCCCCACGAGCAGTACTTC | TRBD1 | TRBJ2-7 | NA | TRBV5-4
CSARADTSEQYF | TGCAGTGCTAGGGCCGATACCTCCGAGCAGTACTTC | NA | TRBJ2-7 | once | TRBV20-1
CASSITRGPTGSPLHF | TGCGCCAGCAGCATTACCCGGGGCCCAACGGGGTCACCCCTCCACTTT | NA | TRBJ1-6 | NA | TRBV4-1
CASSSPGGGEDTQYF | TGTGCCAGCAGCTCGCCAGGGGGAGGCGAAGATACGCAGTATTTT | NA | TRBJ2-3 | NA | TRBV5-6
CASGLVIGSPLHF | TGTGCTAGTGGTTTGGTTATAGGTTCACCCCTCCACTTT | NA | TRBJ1-6 | few | TRBV12-5
CASSSLHGLFSTDTQYF | TGTGCCAGCAGCTCCCTTCATGGGCTATTTTCCACAGATACGCAGTATTTT | NA | TRBJ2-3 | NA | TRBV6-1
CASSRDGSPYYEQYF | TGTGCCAGCAGTCGCGACGGTAGCCCATACTACGAGCAGTACTTC | NA | TRBJ2-7 | NA | TRBV27
CATSRDRAGSSYEQYF | TGTGCCACCAGCAGAGATCGGGCAGGGTCTTCCTACGAGCAGTACTTC | NA | TRBJ2-7 | NA | TRBV15
CSAKAPGFRADTQYF | TGCAGTGCTAAAGCTCCAGGGTTTAGGGCAGATACGCAGTATTTT | NA | TRBJ2-3 | few | TRBV20-1
CASSPRPTNTEAFF | TGTGCCAGCTCACCACGACCCACAAACACTGAAGCTTTCTTT | NA | TRBJ1-1 | NA | TRBV18
CASSLASPAGGTGELFF | TGTGCCAGCAGCTTAGCGTCTCCGGCAGGGGGGACCGGGGAGCTGTTTTTT | NA | TRBJ2-2 | NA | TRBV7-6
CASSFSIGTGYTF | TGTGCCAGCAGCTTCTCAATAGGGACTGGCTACACCTTC | NA | TRBJ1-2 | NA | TRBV7-9
CASSELDGVNYGYTF | TGTGCCAGCAGTGAATTAGACGGAGTGAACTATGGCTACACCTTC | NA | TRBJ1-2 | few | TRBV6-1